Below, 9 T cell receptor beta chains from the same sample are listed, as sequenced in a study of neoadjuvant anti-PD-1 for oral cavity cancer. Some clones are missing from TCRdb's copy, which holds only in-frame ones; the method was immunoSEQ multiplex PCR. The table includes 84,000 or so clones, about four fifths detected once. The input for sequencing was PBMCs, taken before nivolumab (anti-PD-1) treatment. These receptors came from a person aged 35-80 years with oral cavity squamous cell carcinoma.

The rearrangement uses TRBV27 and TRBJ2-5, with 8 bases aligning to TRBD1. This CDR3 spans 12 amino acids. Unmatched junction bases numbered 1, after V lost 6 bases and J lost 4 bases. Germline CDR1 MNHEY, CDR2 SMNVEV (reference sequence). This CDR3 reads CASSTGGETQYF. CDR3 in DNA: TGTGCCAGCAGCACAGGGGGAGAGACCCAGTACTTC.

The chain carries TRBV6-6 and TRBJ2-5; the D gene is possibly TRBD1 (6 bases). The CDR3 runs to 14 residues. Deletions cut 8 bases from V and 0 bases from J, with 13 bases between. CDR1 MNHNY and CDR2 SVGAGI come from the germline V gene (reference sequence). The CDR3 DNA follows: TGTGCCAGCGGACAGCAGGTGTACCAAGAGACCCAGTACTTC. Its protein product is CASGQQVYQETQYF.

The gene calls are TRBV9 and TRBJ1-3; no clear D gene. Germline loops: CDR1 SGDLS, CDR2 YYNGEE. Between the trimmed V and J ends, which lost 3 bases and 0 bases, there was a span of 16 bases. The CDR3 extends over 17 amino acids. CDR3 nucleotide sequence: TGTGCCAGCAGCGAATTAGCCCGAGAGATCTCTGGAAACACCATATATTTT. Translating gives CASSELAREISGNTIYF. Combining the CDR3 with reference TRBV9 and TRBJ1-3 gives the whole variable domain DSGVTQTPKHLITATGQRVTLRCSPRSGDLSVYWYQQSLDQGLQFLIQYYNGEERAKGNILERFSAQQFPDLHSELNLSSLELGDSALYFCASSELAREISGNTIYFGEGSWLTVV.

The rearrangement links TRBV6-6 to TRBJ2-1, with D hard to call. CDR3 length: 11 residues. Deletions cut 7 bases from V and 9 bases from J, with 10 bases between. Germline V gives CDR1 MNHNY, CDR2 SVGAGI (reference sequence). CDR3 sequence: CASKTRFEQFF. CDR3 nucleotides: TGTGCCAGCAAGACCCGATTTGAGCAGTTCTTC.

The chain carries TRBV9 and TRBJ2-3; a weak D match, TRBD1 (6 bases). The CDR3 is made up of 14 amino acids. Trimming removed 3 bases from V and 6 bases from J, with 14 bases in between. Germline V CDR1 and CDR2: SGDLS, YYNGEE. This CDR3 reads CASSGSQGIDTQYF. In DNA form, the CDR3 reads TGTGCCAGCAGCGGCTCACAGGGAATTGATACGCAGTATTTT. Together with reference TRBV9 and TRBJ2-3, the CDR3 gives the full variable domain: DSGVTQTPKHLITATGQRVTLRCSPRSGDLSVYWYQQSLDQGLQFLIQYYNGEERAKGNILERFSAQQFPDLHSELNLSSLELGDSALYFCASSGSQGIDTQYFGPGTRLTVL.

The chain recombines TRBV6-5 with TRBJ2-5, with D perhaps TRBD1 (5 bases). There are 15 residues in the CDR3. Germline V lookup: CDR1 MNHEY, CDR2 SVGAGI. V lost 0 bases and J 5 bases, leaving 13 bases between the germline ends. CDR3 protein: CASSYSISSGETQYF. CDR3 in DNA: TGTGCCAGCAGTTACTCGATTTCCTCAGGGGAGACCCAGTACTTC.

The V gene is TRBV7-3, the J gene TRBJ1-1; 7 bases match TRBD1. The CDR3 extends over 13 amino acids. Trimming at V came to 5 bases and at J to 5 bases, leaving 5 bases not matched to a gene. Germline V gene lookup returns CDR1 SGHTA and CDR2 FQGTGA. Written as DNA, the CDR3 is TGTGCCAGCAGCGGTCAGGGGGGGACTGAAGCTTTCTTT. Protein product: CASSGQGGTEAFF. The full variable domain, its missing parts supplied by reference TRBV7-3 and TRBJ1-1, is GAGVSQTPSNKVTEKGKYVELRCDPISGHTALYWYRQSLGQGPEFLIYFQGTGAADDSGLPNDRFFAVRPEGSVSTLKIQRTERGDSAVYLCASSGQGGTEAFFGQGTRLTVV.

This clone occurred once. The chain recombines TRBV2 with TRBJ1-4, with D hard to call. CDR1 and CDR2 from the germline V gene are SNHLY and FYNNEI. CDR3 length equals 15 residues. Trimming left V 2 bases short and J 8 bases short, with 15 bases between. DNA of the CDR3: TGTGCCAGCAGTGAAAAAGGGCCCAGCACCGAAAAACTGTTTTTT. Its translation: CASSEKGPSTEKLFF.

This clone was picked up a small number of times. This chain connects TRBV19 to TRBJ1-2, with a tentative D call TRBD1 (5 bases). Trimming pared 3 bases from V and 7 bases from J, leaving 18 bases between. Germline-derived CDR1 and CDR2 are LNHDA and SQIVND (reference sequence). CDR3 length: 15 residues. The CDR3 DNA reads TGTGCCAGTAGTATTGCTGGCAGCCTGAGGGGTGGCTACACCTTC. It is translated as CASSIAGSLRGGYTF.